This T cell receptor (beta chain) is from a study of vaccination effects on CD4 cells after COVID-19. Regarding the study as a whole: Among infection- and vaccine-induced clones, marked clonal contraction occurred late after vaccination.

Germline V CDR1 and CDR2: SGHTA, FQGTGA. The length of the CDR3 is 14 residues. Trimming cost V 6 bases and J 2 bases, with 12 bases left between them. Viral peptide pools were used in the ViraFEST assay to expand antigen-specific CD4+ T cells, and sequencing came afterward. CD4+ T cells were isolated after around 10 days of culture. Vaccinated recipients, who were negative for nucleocapsid antibodies, had no history of SARS-CoV-2 infection. IL-2 medium took the place of half the medium on both days 3 and 7. Data came from immunoSEQ multiplex PCR; TCRdb stores just in-frame clones and leaves some out. The table shows 50,000 or so clones, with 79% occurring only once. Comments on this clone: Its antigen is not identified.

Sample: CD4+ T cells from PBMCs cultured with HCoV-OC43 spike peptides, taken before COVID-19 vaccination. Subset reported: HCoV-OC43 spike overlapping peptide pool stimulation. The sequence was collected from a human donor who received a COVID-19 vaccine. The chain joins TRBV7-3 to TRBJ2-3; D gene uncertain. The CDR3 sequence: CASSIDGTTDTQYF. DNA for the CDR3: TGTGCCAGCAGTATTGACGGAACCACAGATACGCAGTATTTT.